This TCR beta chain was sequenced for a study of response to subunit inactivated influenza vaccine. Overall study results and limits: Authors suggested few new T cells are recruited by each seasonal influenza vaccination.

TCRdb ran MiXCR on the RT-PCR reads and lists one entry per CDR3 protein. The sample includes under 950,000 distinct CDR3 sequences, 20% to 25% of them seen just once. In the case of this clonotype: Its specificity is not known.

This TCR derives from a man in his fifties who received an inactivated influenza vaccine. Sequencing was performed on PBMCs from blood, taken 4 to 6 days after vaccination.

CDR3 residues: CASSLRQAAATDTQYF. CDR3 sequence (DNA): TGTGCCAGCAGCCTTCGGCAGGCGGCGGCCACAGATACGCAGTATTTT. The chain employs TRBV7-8 and TRBJ2-3; no reliable D call. V dropped 5 bases and J dropped 2 bases, with 17 bases sitting between them. The CDR3 sequence is 16 residues long. From germline, CDR1 is SGHVS and CDR2 FQNEAQ.